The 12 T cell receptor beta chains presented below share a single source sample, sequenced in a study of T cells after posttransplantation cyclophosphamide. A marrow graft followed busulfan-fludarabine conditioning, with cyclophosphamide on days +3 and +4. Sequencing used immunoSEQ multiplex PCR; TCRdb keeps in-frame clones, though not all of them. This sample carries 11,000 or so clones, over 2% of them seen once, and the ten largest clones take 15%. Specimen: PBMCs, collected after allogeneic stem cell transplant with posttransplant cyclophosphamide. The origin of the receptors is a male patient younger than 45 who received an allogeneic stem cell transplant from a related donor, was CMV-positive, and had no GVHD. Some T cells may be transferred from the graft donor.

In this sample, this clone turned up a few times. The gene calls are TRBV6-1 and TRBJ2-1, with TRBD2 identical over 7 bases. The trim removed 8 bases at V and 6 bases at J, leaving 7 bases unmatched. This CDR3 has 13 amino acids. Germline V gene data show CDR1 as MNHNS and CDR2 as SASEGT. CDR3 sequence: CASGPSGLNEQFF. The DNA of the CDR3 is TGTGCCAGCGGGCCTAGCGGACTCAATGAGCAGTTCTTC.

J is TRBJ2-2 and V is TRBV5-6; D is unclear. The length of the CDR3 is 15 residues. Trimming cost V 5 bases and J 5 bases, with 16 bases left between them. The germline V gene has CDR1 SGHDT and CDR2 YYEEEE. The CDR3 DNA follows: TGTGCCAGCAGACTCCAGTCTCTGCGGACCGGGGAGCTGTTTTTT. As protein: CASRLQSLRTGELFF. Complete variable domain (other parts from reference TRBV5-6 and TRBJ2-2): DAGVTQSPTHLIKTRGQQVTLRCSPKSGHDTVSWYQQALGQGPQFIFQYYEEEERQRGNFPDRFSGHQFPNYSSELNVNALLLGDSALYLCASRLQSLRTGELFFGEGSRLTVL.

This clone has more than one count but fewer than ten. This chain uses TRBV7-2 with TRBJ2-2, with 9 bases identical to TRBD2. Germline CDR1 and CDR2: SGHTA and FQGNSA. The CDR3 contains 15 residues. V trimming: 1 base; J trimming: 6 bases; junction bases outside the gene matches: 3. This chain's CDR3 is CASSLVAGESGELFF. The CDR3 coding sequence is TGTGCCAGCAGCTTAGTAGCGGGAGAGTCCGGGGAGCTGTTTTTT. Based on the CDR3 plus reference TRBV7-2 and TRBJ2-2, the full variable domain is GAGVSQSPSNKVTEKGKDVELRCDPISGHTALYWYRQSLGQGLEFLIYFQGNSAPDKSGLPSDRFSAERTGGSVSTLTIQRTQQEDSAVYLCASSLVAGESGELFFGEGSRLTVL.

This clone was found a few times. CDR3 coding DNA: TGTGCCACCAGCAAGCCCGGGACTAGCGGGGGGTTTCAAGAGACCCAGTACTTC. Its protein is CATSKPGTSGGFQETQYF. This sequence joins TRBV15 and TRBJ2-5; TRBD2 aligns across 15 bases. Germline loops: CDR1 LNHNV, CDR2 YYDKDF (reference sequence). The CDR3 has 18 residues. V lost 4 bases and J lost 2; bases outside the gene matches: 8.

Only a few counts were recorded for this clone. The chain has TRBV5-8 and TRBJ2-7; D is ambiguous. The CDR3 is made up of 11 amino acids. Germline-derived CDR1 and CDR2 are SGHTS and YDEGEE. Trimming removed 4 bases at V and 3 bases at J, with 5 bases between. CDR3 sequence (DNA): TGTGCCAGCAGCAGCCACTACGAGCAGTACTTC. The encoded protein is CASSSHYEQYF.

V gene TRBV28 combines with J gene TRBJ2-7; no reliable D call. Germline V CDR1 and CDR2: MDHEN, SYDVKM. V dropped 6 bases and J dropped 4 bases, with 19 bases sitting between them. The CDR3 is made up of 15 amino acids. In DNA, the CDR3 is TGTGCCAGCAGACCATCCGGGTCCATCAAGTACGAGCAGTACTTC. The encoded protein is CASRPSGSIKYEQYF.

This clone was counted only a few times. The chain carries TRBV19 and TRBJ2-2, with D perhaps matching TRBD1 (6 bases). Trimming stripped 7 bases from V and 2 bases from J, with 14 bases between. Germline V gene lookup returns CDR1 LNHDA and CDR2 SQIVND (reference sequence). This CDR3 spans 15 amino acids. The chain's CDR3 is CASTSWGQNTGELFF. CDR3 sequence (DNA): TGTGCCAGTACATCATGGGGACAAAACACCGGGGAGCTGTTTTTT.

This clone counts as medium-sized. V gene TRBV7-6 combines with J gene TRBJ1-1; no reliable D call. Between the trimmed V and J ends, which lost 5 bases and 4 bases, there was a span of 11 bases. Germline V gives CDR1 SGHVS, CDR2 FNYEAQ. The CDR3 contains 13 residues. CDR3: CASSRGRGTEAFF. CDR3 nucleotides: TGTGCCAGCAGCCGTGGACGGGGCACTGAAGCTTTCTTT. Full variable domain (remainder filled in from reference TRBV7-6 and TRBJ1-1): GAGVSQSPRYKVTKRGQDVALRCDPISGHVSLYWYRQALGQGPEFLTYFNYEAQQDKSGLPNDRFSAERPEGSISTLTIQRTEQRDSAMYRCASSRGRGTEAFFGQGTRLTVV.

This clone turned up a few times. The CDR3 loop is CASRSRSGRRRETQYF. The CDR3 bases are TGTGCCAGCAGATCCCGGAGCGGGAGGAGGAGAGAGACCCAGTACTTC. The gene calls are TRBV5-6 and TRBJ2-5; 9 nucleotides line up with TRBD2. The CDR3 has 16 residues. The germline CDR1 and CDR2 sequences are SGHDT and YYEEEE. Unmatched junction bases numbered 12, after V lost 5 bases and J lost 4 bases.

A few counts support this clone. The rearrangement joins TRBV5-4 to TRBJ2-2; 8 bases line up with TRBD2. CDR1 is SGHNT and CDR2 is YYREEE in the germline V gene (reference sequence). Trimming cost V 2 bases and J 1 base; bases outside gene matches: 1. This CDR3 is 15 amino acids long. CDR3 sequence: CASSFAGGNTGELFF. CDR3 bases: TGTGCCAGCAGCTTCGCGGGAGGGAACACCGGGGAGCTGTTTTTT.

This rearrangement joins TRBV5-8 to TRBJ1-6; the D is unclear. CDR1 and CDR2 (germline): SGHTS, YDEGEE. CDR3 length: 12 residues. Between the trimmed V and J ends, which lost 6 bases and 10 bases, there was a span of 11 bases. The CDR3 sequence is CASMLNGSPLHF. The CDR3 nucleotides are TGTGCCAGCATGTTGAACGGGTCACCCCTCCACTTT.

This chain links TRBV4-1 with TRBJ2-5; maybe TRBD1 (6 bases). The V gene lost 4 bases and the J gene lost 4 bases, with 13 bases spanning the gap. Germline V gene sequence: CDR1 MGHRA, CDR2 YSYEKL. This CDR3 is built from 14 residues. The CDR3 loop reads CASSLGNRAETQYF. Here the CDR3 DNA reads TGCGCCAGCAGCCTAGGAAACAGGGCAGAGACCCAGTACTTC.